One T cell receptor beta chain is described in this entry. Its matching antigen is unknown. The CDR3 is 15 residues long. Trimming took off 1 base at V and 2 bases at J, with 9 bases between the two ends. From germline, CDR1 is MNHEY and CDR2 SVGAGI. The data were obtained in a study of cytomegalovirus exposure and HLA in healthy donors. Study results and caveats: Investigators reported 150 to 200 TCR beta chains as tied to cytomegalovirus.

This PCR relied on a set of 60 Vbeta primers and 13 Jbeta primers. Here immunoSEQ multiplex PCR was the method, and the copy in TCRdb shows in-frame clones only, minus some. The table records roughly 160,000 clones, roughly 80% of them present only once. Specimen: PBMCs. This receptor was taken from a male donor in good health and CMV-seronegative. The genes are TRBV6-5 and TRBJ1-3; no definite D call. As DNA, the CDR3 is TGTGCCAGCAGTTACTTGGGGAGGGCTGGAAACACCATATATTTT. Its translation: CASSYLGRAGNTIYF.